The 17 T cell receptor beta chains below come from one sample, sequenced in a study of shared clonotypes between healthy human individuals. Naive-designated CD8 cells lacked CD45RO, were positively enriched for CCR7, and omitted terminally differentiated effector memory CD45RA+ cells. Sequencing was performed with immunoSEQ multiplex PCR; in TCRdb, only in-frame clones are kept and a portion is missing. The table lists approximately 2,200,000 clones, more than 85% of them singletons. The sample was naive CD8+ T cells from PBMCs. Receptors were obtained from a man aged 18 to 35 in good health. Some clones in this sample may be carry-over from other donors' samples.

The chain joins TRBV7-9 to TRBJ2-1, with 7 bases matching TRBD1. CDR1 SEHNR and CDR2 FQNEAQ come from the germline V gene (reference sequence). V shed 1 base and J 10 bases; nucleotides not matched to a gene: 10. CDR3 length: 15 amino acids. The CDR3 DNA sequence: TGTGCCAGCAGCTTAGTGGGGACAGCCCTCGGGGAGCAGTTCTTC. This sequence encodes CASSLVGTALGEQFF.

V gene TRBV10-3 combines with J gene TRBJ2-4, with D uncertain. CDR3 length: 12 residues. The germline V gene encodes CDR1 ENHRY and CDR2 SYGVKD. V was cut by 6 bases and J by 1 base, with 4 bases left in between. The DNA for the CDR3 is TGTGCCATCAGCCCTGCCAAAAACATTCAGTACTTC. Residues: CAISPAKNIQYF.

On this clone itself: Other DNA sequences from this sample encode an identical CDR3 as well. V usage is TRBV27 and J usage is TRBJ1-5; D is uncertain. V lost 5 bases to trimming and J lost 3 bases, with 5 bases between them. CDR1 MNHEY and CDR2 SMNVEV come from the germline V gene (reference sequence). This CDR3 has 12 residues. The DNA of the CDR3 is TGTGCCAGCAGTACTTTCAATCAGCCCCAGCATTTT. This translates into CASSTFNQPQHF.

V gene TRBV4-1 combines with J gene TRBJ2-5; 14 positions match TRBD2. The CDR3 spans 17 residues. J was trimmed by 1 base and V by 4 bases; bases with no gene match: 5. Germline V CDR1 and CDR2: MGHRA, YSYEKL. The CDR3 here is CASSPRTSGRIQETQYF. The CDR3 nucleotides read TGCGCCAGCAGCCCCCGGACTAGCGGGAGGATCCAAGAGACCCAGTACTTC.

This chain uses TRBV4-1 with TRBJ2-3, with D tentatively TRBD2 (5 bases). CDR1 is MGHRA, CDR2 YSYEKL, per germline. This CDR3 spans 15 amino acids. V lost 1 base, J lost 6 bases, and 14 bases lay in between. CDR3: CASSQAQGSGDTQYF. CDR3 coding DNA: TGCGCCAGCAGCCAAGCGCAAGGGAGCGGCGATACGCAGTATTTT.

This clone was counted between two and nine times. The chain recombines TRBV25-1 with TRBJ1-1; no clear D. CDR1 and CDR2 from the germline V gene are MGHDK and SYGVNS. V lost 6 bases and J lost 7, with 9 bases in between. The CDR3 consists of 11 residues. Here the CDR3 reads CASSRGIEAFF. The DNA for the CDR3 is TGTGCCAGCAGCCGCGGGATTGAAGCTTTCTTT. The complete variable domain, with remaining parts taken from reference TRBV25-1 and TRBJ1-1, reads EADIYQTPRYLVIGTGKKITLECSQTMGHDKMYWYQQDPGMELHLIHYSYGVNSTEKGDLSSESTVSRIRTEHFPLTLESARPSHTSQYLCASSRGIEAFFGQGTRLTVV.

The V call is TRBV4-1, the J call TRBJ2-7; 11 positions agree with TRBD1. The CDR3 consists of 15 residues. Germline V gene lookup returns CDR1 MGHRA and CDR2 YSYEKL. After removal of 4 bases from V and 5 bases from J, the junction contained 7 bases not matched to a gene. CDR3 sequence: CASSLAGDRGNEQYF. The CDR3 coding sequence is TGCGCCAGCAGCCTCGCGGGGGACAGGGGGAACGAGCAGTACTTC.

The DNA for the CDR3 is TGTGCCAGCACCAAAGGGGGTGAGCAGTTCTTC. As protein: CASTKGGEQFF. The V gene is TRBV6-5, the J gene TRBJ2-1; D might be TRBD1 (6 bases). Germline V CDR1 and CDR2: MNHEY, SVGAGI. The CDR3 consists of 11 residues. Trimming cost V 7 bases and J 9 bases, with 10 bases left between them.

A note on this clone: Distinct nucleotide sequences in the sample also encode this CDR3. The V gene is TRBV19, the J gene TRBJ1-5, with no clear D. The germline V and J ends were trimmed by 0 bases and 4 bases, with 7 bases remaining between them. The CDR3 consists of 14 residues. Looked up from germline, CDR1 is LNHDA and CDR2 is SQIVND (reference sequence). CDR3 sequence (DNA): TGTGCCAGTAGTATAGATGGTGGGAATCAGCCCCAGCATTTT. Residues: CASSIDGGNQPQHF.

V gene TRBV2 combines with J gene TRBJ2-7, with D possibly TRBD2 on 5 matching bases. The ends were cut back, 7 bases at V and 3 bases at J, with 28 bases in the middle. Germline CDR1 is SNHLY and CDR2 is FYNNEI. This CDR3 comprises 18 residues. CDR3 amino acids: CASKQPVGSSGIHYEQYF. CDR3 nucleotides: TGTGCCAGCAAACAACCTGTAGGTTCCAGCGGAATCCACTACGAGCAGTACTTC.

In its sample, this clone was seen once. The rearrangement joins TRBV11-2 to TRBJ1-2; D gene unclear. V lost 2 bases and J 4 bases, leaving 8 bases between the germline ends. CDR3 size: 13 residues. CDR1 is SGHAT, CDR2 FQNNGV, per germline. Here the CDR3 DNA reads TGTGCCAGCAGCTTATGGGCTTCCTATGGCTACACCTTC. Its translation is CASSLWASYGYTF. Based on the CDR3 plus reference TRBV11-2 and TRBJ1-2, the full variable domain is EAGVAQSPRYKIIEKRQSVAFWCNPISGHATLYWYQQILGQGPKLLIQFQNNGVVDDSQLPKDRFSAERLKGVDSTLKIQPAKLEDSAVYLCASSLWASYGYTFGSGTRLTVV.

The rearrangement joins TRBV21-1 to TRBJ2-2. TRBV21-1 is designated a pseudogene. The CDR3 contains 17 residues. The CDR3 DNA reads as TGTGCCAGCAGCCACCCCCCTCCGCTCCAGAACACCGGGGAGCTGTTTTTT. Amino acids: CASSHPPPLQNTGELFF.

The chain recombines TRBV15 with TRBJ2-7; 9 nucleotides align to TRBD2. This CDR3 is built from 16 residues. CDR1 LNHNV and CDR2 YYDKDF come from the germline V gene (reference sequence). Trimming removed 1 base from V and 0 bases from J; junction bases left unmatched: 4. The CDR3 loop is CATSRVASGDSYEQYF. The CDR3 region has the DNA TGTGCCACCAGCAGAGTTGCTAGCGGGGACTCCTACGAGCAGTACTTC.

The chain is built from TRBV7-6 and TRBJ2-2; 11 nucleotides line up with TRBD2. Unmatched junction bases numbered 1, after V lost 5 bases and J lost 2 bases. This CDR3 is built from 15 residues. Looked up from germline, CDR1 is SGHVS and CDR2 is FNYEAQ. CDR3 residues: CASSGTSGNTGELFF. The CDR3, as DNA: TGTGCCAGCAGCGGGACTAGCGGAAACACCGGGGAGCTGTTTTTT. Based on the CDR3 plus reference TRBV7-6 and TRBJ2-2, the full variable domain is GAGVSQSPRYKVTKRGQDVALRCDPISGHVSLYWYRQALGQGPEFLTYFNYEAQQDKSGLPNDRFSAERPEGSISTLTIQRTEQRDSAMYRCASSGTSGNTGELFFGEGSRLTVL.

This chain uses TRBV9 with TRBJ2-7, with 7 bases identical to TRBD2. V dropped 4 bases and J dropped 6; count of bases not matched to a gene: 22. Looked up from germline, CDR1 is SGDLS and CDR2 is YYNGEE. The CDR3 has 18 amino acids. CDR3 region: CASSPAGASGPTWREQYF. CDR3 nucleotides: TGTGCCAGCAGCCCCGCCGGGGCTAGCGGCCCCACTTGGCGCGAGCAGTACTTC.

The CDR3 region has the DNA TGTGCCAGCAGCGTAGAAGCTGGGAGAGCTAGCACAGATACGCAGTATTTT. It yields the protein CASSVEAGRASTDTQYF. This sequence joins TRBV9 and TRBJ2-3; D might be TRBD2 (5 bases). V was shortened by 0 bases and J by 0 bases, with 14 bases between the two germline ends. The CDR3 contains 17 residues. Germline CDR1 SGDLS, CDR2 YYNGEE.

The chain couples TRBV27 to TRBJ2-3; 11 bases are a match to TRBD2. Germline CDR1 MNHEY, CDR2 SMNVEV (reference sequence). The CDR3 extends over 19 amino acids. V trimming: 5 bases; J trimming: 6 bases; junction bases outside the gene matches: 19. As DNA, the CDR3 is TGTGCCAGCAGTCCTCGGTTCTTCACTAGCGGGAGTATCGGGGATACGCAGTATTTT. This translates into CASSPRFFTSGSIGDTQYF.